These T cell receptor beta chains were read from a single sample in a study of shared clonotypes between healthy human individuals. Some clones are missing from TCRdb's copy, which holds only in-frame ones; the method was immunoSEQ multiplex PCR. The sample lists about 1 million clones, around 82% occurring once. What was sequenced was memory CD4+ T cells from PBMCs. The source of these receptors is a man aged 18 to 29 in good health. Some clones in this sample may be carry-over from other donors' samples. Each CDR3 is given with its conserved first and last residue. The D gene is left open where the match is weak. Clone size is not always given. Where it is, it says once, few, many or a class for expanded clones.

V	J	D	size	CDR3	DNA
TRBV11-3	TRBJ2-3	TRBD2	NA	CASSLGAGEQNTQYF	TGTGCCAGCAGCTTAGGGGCGGGAGAACAGAATACGCAGTATTTT
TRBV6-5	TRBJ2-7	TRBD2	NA	CASSILAGAIEQYF	TGTGCCAGCAGTATCCTAGCGGGAGCGATCGAGCAGTACTTC
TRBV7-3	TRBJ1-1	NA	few	CASSSSTANTEAFF	TGTGCCAGCAGCTCAAGCACAGCCAACACTGAAGCTTTCTTT
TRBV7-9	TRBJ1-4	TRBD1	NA	CASSVPTGALNEKLFF	TGTGCCAGCAGCGTACCAACAGGGGCCCTTAATGAAAAACTGTTTTTT
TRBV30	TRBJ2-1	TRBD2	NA	CAWESLGRGNNEQFF	TGTGCCTGGGAGTCCCTCGGGAGGGGAAACAATGAGCAGTTCTTC
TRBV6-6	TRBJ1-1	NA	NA	CASSPGREAFF	TGTGCCAGCTCCCCCGGACGGGAAGCTTTCTTT
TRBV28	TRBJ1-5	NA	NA	CASSRRTTRQPQHF	TGTGCCAGCAGTCGAAGGACCACCCGGCAGCCCCAGCATTTT
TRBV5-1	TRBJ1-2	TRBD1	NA	CASSPGTENYGYTF	TGCGCCAGCAGCCCCGGGACAGAAAACTATGGCTACACCTTC
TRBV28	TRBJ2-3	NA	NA	CASSFRASSDTQYF	TGTGCCAGCAGTTTTAGGGCCAGTTCAGATACGCAGTATTTT
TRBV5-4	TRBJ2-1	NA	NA	CASSVQGRGFGEQFF	TGTGCCAGCAGCGTCCAGGGCAGGGGTTTCGGGGAGCAGTTCTTC
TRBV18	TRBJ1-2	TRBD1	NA	CASSPGTGGDYGYTF	TGTGCCAGCTCGCCCGGGACAGGGGGAGACTATGGCTACACCTTC